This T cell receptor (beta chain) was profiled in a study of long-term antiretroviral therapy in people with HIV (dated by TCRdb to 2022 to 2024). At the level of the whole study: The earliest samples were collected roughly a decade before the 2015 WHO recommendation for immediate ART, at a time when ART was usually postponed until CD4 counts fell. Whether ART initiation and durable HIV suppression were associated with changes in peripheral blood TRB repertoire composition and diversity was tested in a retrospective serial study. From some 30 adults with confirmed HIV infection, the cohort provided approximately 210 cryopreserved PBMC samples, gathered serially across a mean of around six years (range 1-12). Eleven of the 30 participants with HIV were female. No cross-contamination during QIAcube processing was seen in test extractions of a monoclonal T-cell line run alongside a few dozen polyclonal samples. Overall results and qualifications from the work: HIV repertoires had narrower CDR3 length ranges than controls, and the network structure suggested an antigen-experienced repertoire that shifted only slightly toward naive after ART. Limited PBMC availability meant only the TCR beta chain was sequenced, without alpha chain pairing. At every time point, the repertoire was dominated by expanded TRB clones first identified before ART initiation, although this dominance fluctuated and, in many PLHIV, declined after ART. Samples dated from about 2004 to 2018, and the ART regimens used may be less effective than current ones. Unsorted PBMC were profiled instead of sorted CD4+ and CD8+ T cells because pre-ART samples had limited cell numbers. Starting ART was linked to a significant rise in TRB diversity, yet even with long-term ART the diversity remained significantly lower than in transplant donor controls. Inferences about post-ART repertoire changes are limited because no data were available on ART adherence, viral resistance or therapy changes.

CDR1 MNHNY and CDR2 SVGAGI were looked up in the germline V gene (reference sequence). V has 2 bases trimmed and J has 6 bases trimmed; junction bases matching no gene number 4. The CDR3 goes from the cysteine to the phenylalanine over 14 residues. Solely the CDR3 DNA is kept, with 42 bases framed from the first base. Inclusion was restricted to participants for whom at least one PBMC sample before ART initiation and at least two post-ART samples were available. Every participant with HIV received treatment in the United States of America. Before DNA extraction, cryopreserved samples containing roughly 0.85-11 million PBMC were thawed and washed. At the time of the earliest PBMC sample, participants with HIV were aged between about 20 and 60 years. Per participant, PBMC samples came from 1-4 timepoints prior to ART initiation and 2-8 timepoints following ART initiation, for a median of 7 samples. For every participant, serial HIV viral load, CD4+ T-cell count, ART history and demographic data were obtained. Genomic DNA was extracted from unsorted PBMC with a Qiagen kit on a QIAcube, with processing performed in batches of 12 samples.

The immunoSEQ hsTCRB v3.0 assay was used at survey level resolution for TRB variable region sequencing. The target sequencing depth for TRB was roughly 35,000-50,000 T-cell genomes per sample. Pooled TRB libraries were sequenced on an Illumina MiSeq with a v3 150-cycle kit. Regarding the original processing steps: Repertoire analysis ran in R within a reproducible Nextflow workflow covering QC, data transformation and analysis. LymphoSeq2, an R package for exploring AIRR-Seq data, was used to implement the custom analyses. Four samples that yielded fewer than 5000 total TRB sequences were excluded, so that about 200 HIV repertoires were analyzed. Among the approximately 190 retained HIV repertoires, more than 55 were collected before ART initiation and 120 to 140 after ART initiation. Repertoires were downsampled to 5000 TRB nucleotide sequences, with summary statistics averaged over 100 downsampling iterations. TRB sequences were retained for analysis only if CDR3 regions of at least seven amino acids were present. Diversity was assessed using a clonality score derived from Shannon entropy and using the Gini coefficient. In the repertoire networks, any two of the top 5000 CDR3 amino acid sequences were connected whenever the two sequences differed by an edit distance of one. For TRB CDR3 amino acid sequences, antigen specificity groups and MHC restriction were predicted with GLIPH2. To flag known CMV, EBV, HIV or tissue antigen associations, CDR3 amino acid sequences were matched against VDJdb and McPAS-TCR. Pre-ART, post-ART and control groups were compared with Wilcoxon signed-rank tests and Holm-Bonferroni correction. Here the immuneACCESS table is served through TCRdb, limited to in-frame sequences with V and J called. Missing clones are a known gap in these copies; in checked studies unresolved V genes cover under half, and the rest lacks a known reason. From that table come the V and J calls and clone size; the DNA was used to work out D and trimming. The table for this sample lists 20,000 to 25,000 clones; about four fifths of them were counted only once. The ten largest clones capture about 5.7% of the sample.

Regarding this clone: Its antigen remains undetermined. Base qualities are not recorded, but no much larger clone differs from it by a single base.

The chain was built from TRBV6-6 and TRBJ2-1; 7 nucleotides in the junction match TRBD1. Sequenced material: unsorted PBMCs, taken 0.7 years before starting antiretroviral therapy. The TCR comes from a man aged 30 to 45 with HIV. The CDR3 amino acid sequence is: CASSYPRTGNEQFF. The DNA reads TGTGCCAGCAGTTACCCCAGGACAGGCAATGAGCAGTTCTTC.